This T cell receptor (beta chain) was found in a study of CD8+ T cells in alopecia areata. Overall study results and limits: When scalp samples are sequenced, resident alphabeta T cells of normal skin are also captured. Unlike in mice, where it was clearer, TCR sharing across patients was less clear, possibly HLA-related.

This clone has just a few counts. What it binds is not known. TCR sequencing used cDNA made by reverse transcription of extracted RNA. Assay: immunoSEQ multiplex PCR; the TCRdb copy retains only in-frame clones and omits some. Among 90,000 to 120,000 clones, roughly 64% were seen once, and the ten largest hold around 20%. With 0 bases removed from V and 3 bases from J, the gap between germline ends came to 8 bases. Looked up from germline, CDR1 is SEHNR and CDR2 is FQNEAQ (reference sequence). The CDR3 loop spans 14 amino acids. Input material: CD8+ T cells sorted from blood. This sequence joins TRBV7-9 and TRBJ2-5; D call uncertain. This clonotype originated in a human donor in good health. The CDR3 nucleotides read TGTGCCAGCAGCTTAGCAGGCGGCGAAGAGACCCAGTACTTC. Translated: CASSLAGGEETQYF.